This T cell receptor (beta chain) was recovered during a study of beta chain features in type 1 diabetes. Overall study context: In all, around 100 million sorted cells from all samples were analyzed.

Study conclusions and caveats: Type 1 diabetes patients showed a moderate but significant shortening of TCRB CDR3s in all four CD4+ subsets. Patients with type 1 diabetes showed fewer VDJ junction insertions and more deletions. PCR might preferentially amplify shorter templates, equally in patients and controls. Using cDNA template may skew counts toward highly expressing activated cells.

Since all of the isolated RNA was reverse transcribed, expressed TCRB transcripts were what got sequenced. TCRdb's copy holds only in-frame clones and misses some; the assay was immunoSEQ multiplex PCR. The repertoire holds roughly 280,000 clones, 20% to 25% seen once, with 0.012% in the top ten. The CDR3 totals 14 residues. Trimming at V came to 0 bases and at J to 6 bases, leaving 4 bases not matched to a gene. Germline assignment: CDR1 LGHNA and CDR2 YNFKEQ. For this clone: The antigen remains unidentified.

This receptor was taken from a woman between 25 and 40 years old with type 1 diabetes. Sequences were obtained from naive CD4+ T cells from blood. V gene TRBV4-2 combines with J gene TRBJ2-7; 8 bases line up with TRBD1. As DNA, the CDR3 is TGTGCCAGCAGCCAAGACCAGGGGGCAGGCGAGCAGTACTTC. Translation gives CASSQDQGAGEQYF.